This TCR beta chain is from a study of blood T cell repertoires in COVID-19. Sequenced by immunoSEQ multiplex PCR; TCRdb stores in-frame clones only, minus some. The repertoire holds 250,000 to 300,000 clones, 85% to 90% seen once, with 3.5% to 4% in the top ten. Germline lookup yields CDR1 SGHVS and CDR2 FNYEAQ. The V segment lost 5 bases and the J segment 6 bases; nucleotides outside the gene matches: 12. This CDR3 is built from 15 residues. The J gene is TRBJ1-1, the V gene TRBV7-6, with 7 bases identical to TRBD1. Source material: peripheral blood. The TCR originated in a man aged 18 to 29 with active or convalescent COVID-19. CDR3 nucleotide sequence: TGTGCCAGCAGCGCCCGACAGGGATTGGCCCCTGAAGCTTTCTTT. Its translation: CASSARQGLAPEAFF.